Below are 30 T cell receptor beta chains sequenced from a single sample in a study of shared clonotypes between healthy human individuals (TCRdb year 2020). Libraries were made using the immunoSEQ multiplex PCR assay. As stored in TCRdb, this immuneACCESS dataset retains in-frame rearrangements with V and J assigned. A fraction of the clones does not appear; measured against another copy, unresolved V genes explain less than half of the discrepancy, and the remainder lacks a known reason. Recorded for this sample are about 2 million clones; less than 95% of them occurred a single time. Around 1.1% of the sample is held by the ten biggest clonotypes. CD8 naive samples were CD45RO-negative cells positively selected for CCR7, giving a CD45RA+CCR7+ population that excluded TemRA cells. Sequenced input: naive CD8+ T cells sorted from blood. The label giving this sample's cell subset or site can be read as: CD45RA+CCR7+. The receptors shown here come from a young man in good health.

The chain has TRBV5-4 and TRBJ1-1; no reliable D call. The CDR3 spans 13 residues. Germline V CDR1 and CDR2: SGHNT, YYREEE (reference sequence). Trimming shortened V by 2 bases and J by 0 bases, and 5 bases separated the two germline ends. The CDR3 coding sequence is TGTGCCAGCAGCTTACGACTGAACACTGAAGCTTTCTTT. It is translated as CASSLRLNTEAFF.

The rearrangement joins TRBV18 to TRBJ2-1; D gene ambiguous. The germline V gene encodes CDR1 KGHSH and CDR2 LQKENI. The V and J ends lost 3 bases and 0 bases respectively, with 9 bases between them. This CDR3 has 15 amino acids. The DNA of the CDR3 is TGTGCCAGCTCACCGGAGCTGAGCTCCTACAATGAGCAGTTCTTC. This translates into CASSPELSSYNEQFF. The complete variable domain, with remaining parts taken from reference TRBV18 and TRBJ2-1, reads NAGVMQNPRHLVRRRGQEARLRCSPMKGHSHVYWYRQLPEEGLKFMVYLQKENIIDESGMPKERFSAEFPKEGPSILRIQQVVRGDSAAYFCASSPELSSYNEQFFGPGTRLTVL.

The chain joins TRBV10-3 to TRBJ2-2, with D hard to call. CDR3 length: 12 residues. V lost 7 bases and J lost 1, with 4 bases in between. Looked up from germline, CDR1 is ENHRY and CDR2 is SYGVKD. The CDR3 sequence: CAIMVNTGELFF. In DNA, the CDR3 is TGTGCCATCATGGTGAACACCGGGGAGCTGTTTTTT.

This rearrangement joins TRBV10-2 to TRBJ2-1; D may match TRBD1 or TRBD2 (7 bases each). The ends were cut back, 6 bases at V and 10 bases at J, with 10 bases in the middle. The CDR3 is 11 amino acids. Germline CDR1 and CDR2: WSHSY and SAAADI. The CDR3 coding sequence is TGCGCCAGCAGCCAGGGGGGGGAGCAGTTCTTC. Protein sequence: CASSQGGEQFF.

The chain joins TRBV28 to TRBJ1-2, with a tentative D call TRBD1 (5 bases). CDR1 is MDHEN, CDR2 SYDVKM, per germline. The CDR3 runs to 13 residues. Deletions cut 8 bases from V and 5 bases from J, with 15 bases between. Written as DNA, the CDR3 is TGTGCCAGCCTTGACGGGGGGGATTATGGCTACACCTTC. Protein: CASLDGGDYGYTF.

The rearrangement joins TRBV10-1 to TRBJ2-3; TRBD2 aligns across 8 bases. CDR3 length: 13 residues. V shed 3 bases and J 8 bases; nucleotides not matched to a gene: 4. The germline CDR1 and CDR2 sequences are WNHNN and SYGVQD (reference sequence). In DNA, the CDR3 is TGCGCCAGCAGTGACGGGGCGGGAGGTACGCAGTATTTT. It encodes CASSDGAGGTQYF.

This clone was found once. V usage is TRBV7-9 and J usage is TRBJ1-1; weak D call: TRBD1 (5 bases). The germline V gene encodes CDR1 SEHNR and CDR2 FQNEAQ (reference sequence). The germline V and J ends were trimmed by 3 bases and 6 bases, with 8 bases remaining between them. This CDR3 comprises 12 residues. The CDR3 loop is CASSFPGSEAFF. The CDR3, as DNA: TGTGCCAGCAGCTTCCCAGGGTCTGAAGCTTTCTTT.

The V and J genes are TRBV13 and TRBJ2-5; the match to TRBD2 covers 7 bases. CDR3 length: 14 residues. In germline, CDR1 is PRHDT, CDR2 FYEKMQ (reference sequence). The J segment lost 4 bases and the V segment lost 5 bases, leaving 7 bases of the junction unmatched. In nucleotides, the CDR3 is TGTGCCAGCAGCCCGGAGGGGAGGGGAGAGACCCAGTACTTC. Translating gives CASSPEGRGETQYF. The complete variable domain, with remaining parts taken from reference TRBV13 and TRBJ2-5, reads AAGVIQSPRHLIKEKRETATLKCYPIPRHDTVYWYQQGPGQDPQFLISFYEKMQSDKGSIPDRFSAQQFSDYHSELNMSSLELGDSALYFCASSPEGRGETQYFGPGTRLLVL.

This rearrangement joins TRBV11-2 to TRBJ1-6, with D possibly matching TRBD1 (6 bases). V lost 4 bases and J lost 5, with 18 bases in between. Looked up from germline, CDR1 is SGHAT and CDR2 is FQNNGV. This CDR3 region has 17 residues. This CDR3 is CASSSPRGRVHNSPLHF. The CDR3 nucleotides read TGTGCCAGCAGCTCCCCCAGGGGAAGGGTCCATAATTCACCCCTCCACTTT.

This chain links TRBV13 with TRBJ2-7; D is possibly TRBD2 (6 bases). This CDR3 is 14 amino acids long. The ends were cut back, 0 bases at V and 3 bases at J, with 9 bases in the middle. Germline V lookup: CDR1 PRHDT, CDR2 FYEKMQ (reference sequence). As DNA, the CDR3 is TGTGCCAGCAGCTTAGGCCAGGACTACTACGAGCAGTACTTC. Translating it yields CASSLGQDYYEQYF.

A single count supports this clone. J is TRBJ2-7 and V is TRBV9, with TRBD2 matching 10 bases. From germline, CDR1 is SGDLS and CDR2 YYNGEE. The length of the CDR3 is 15 residues. With V trimmed by 4 bases and J by 0 bases, 4 bases remained unmatched. The CDR3: CASSFGLAASYEQYF. CDR3 coding DNA: TGTGCCAGCAGCTTCGGACTAGCGGCCTCCTACGAGCAGTACTTC.

The chain uses TRBV6-5 and TRBJ2-7; D may be TRBD1 (5 bases). V shed 0 bases and J shed 6 bases, with 9 bases lying between them. This CDR3 is built from 13 residues. Germline assignment: CDR1 MNHEY and CDR2 SVGAGI. The CDR3 loop reads CASSYSTRAEQYF. CDR3 DNA sequence: TGTGCCAGCAGTTACTCGACCAGGGCCGAGCAGTACTTC.

The CDR3 DNA is TGTGCCAGCAGCTTCGGGACAGGGGTTTCACCCCTCCACTTT. This encodes CASSFGTGVSPLHF. J is TRBJ1-6 and V is TRBV11-1, with 10 bases fitting TRBD1. With 3 bases clipped from V and 9 bases from J, the junction kept 2 bases outside the gene matches. Germline loops: CDR1 SGHAT, CDR2 FQDESV (reference sequence). The CDR3 has 14 amino acids.

About this clone itself: Different DNA sequences within this sample yield the same CDR3. This chain joins TRBV6-5 and TRBJ2-1, with D unclear. This CDR3 comprises 15 residues. V was clipped by 2 bases and J by 0 bases, with 8 bases between them. The germline V gene has CDR1 MNHEY and CDR2 SVGAGI. CDR3: CASSYDPSSYNEQFF. CDR3 bases: TGTGCCAGCAGTTACGATCCCAGCTCCTACAATGAGCAGTTCTTC.

This clone appeared a few times. The CDR3 protein is CASSLMGDRNTEAFF. The CDR3 nucleotides are TGTGCCAGCAGCTTAATGGGGGATAGAAACACTGAAGCTTTCTTT. The rearrangement links TRBV11-2 to TRBJ1-1, with a tentative D call TRBD1 (5 bases). Germline CDR1 reads SGHAT; CDR2 reads FQNNGV. Trimming removed 2 bases from V and 2 bases from J, with 12 bases in between. This CDR3 is built from 15 residues. Using reference TRBV11-2 and TRBJ1-1 for the parts outside the CDR3, the full variable domain is EAGVAQSPRYKIIEKRQSVAFWCNPISGHATLYWYQQILGQGPKLLIQFQNNGVVDDSQLPKDRFSAERLKGVDSTLKIQPAKLEDSAVYLCASSLMGDRNTEAFFGQGTRLTVV.

The chain couples TRBV4-3 to TRBJ2-1, with 7 bases matching TRBD1. The J segment lost 7 bases and the V segment lost 1 base, leaving 10 bases of the junction unmatched. The CDR3 runs to 16 residues. CDR1 LGHNA and CDR2 YSLEER come from the germline V gene. This CDR3 reads CASSQGGGEVMNEQFF. As DNA, the CDR3 is TGCGCCAGCAGCCAAGGAGGGGGCGAGGTTATGAATGAGCAGTTCTTC.

The rearrangement links TRBV4-1 to TRBJ1-2, with D hard to call. The V end lost 4 bases, the J end lost 8 bases, and 14 bases lay between the germline ends. The CDR3 covers 13 residues. Germline V gives CDR1 MGHRA, CDR2 YSYEKL. The CDR3 coding sequence is TGCGCCAGCAGCCGAACGATTTATGGCGGCTACACCTTC. Amino acids: CASSRTIYGGYTF.

The chain employs TRBV4-1 and TRBJ2-2; tentatively, D is TRBD1 or TRBD2 (5 bases each). Trimming took off 0 bases at V and 2 bases at J, with 16 bases between the two ends. The V gene's germline CDR1 is MGHRA and CDR2 YSYEKL. The CDR3 spans 18 residues. CDR3 in amino acids: CASSQEIVGDLNTGELFF. CDR3 coding DNA: TGCGCCAGCAGCCAAGAGATCGTAGGGGACCTAAACACCGGGGAGCTGTTTTTT.

The CDR3 nucleotides are TGTGCCAGCAGCGCGGACTGGGGCCCATACGAGCAGTACTTC. It specifies CASSADWGPYEQYF. The V and J genes are TRBV7-9 and TRBJ2-7; either TRBD1 or TRBD2 may supply D (5 bases each). V lost 5 bases, J lost 4 bases, and 15 bases lay in between. CDR3 size: 14 residues. CDR1 SEHNR and CDR2 FQNEAQ come from the germline V gene (reference sequence).

This rearrangement joins TRBV2 to TRBJ1-2; 9 positions match TRBD1. CDR1 SNHLY and CDR2 FYNNEI come from the germline V gene. Trimming took 7 bases from V and 4 from J; bases not matched to a gene: 7. This CDR3 has 14 amino acids. CDR3 protein: CASMSGQGLYGYTF. The CDR3, as DNA: TGTGCCAGCATGTCGGGACAGGGTCTCTATGGCTACACCTTC.

The V gene is TRBV27, the J gene TRBJ1-5, with D unclear. From germline, CDR1 is MNHEY and CDR2 SMNVEV (reference sequence). Between the trimmed V and J ends, which lost 0 bases and 7 bases, there was a span of 10 bases. The CDR3 consists of 14 residues. The CDR3 is CASSLSGFGQPQHF. In DNA form, the CDR3 reads TGTGCCAGCAGTTTATCAGGGTTTGGGCAGCCCCAGCATTTT.

This sequence joins TRBV28 and TRBJ2-7; no clear D gene. With 8 bases removed from V and 3 bases from J, the gap between germline ends came to 5 bases. There are 10 residues in the CDR3. Germline V CDR1 and CDR2: MDHEN, SYDVKM. CDR3 DNA sequence: TGTGCCAGCGCTGGCTACGAGCAGTACTTC. Its translation: CASAGYEQYF.

As regards this clone: The sample has other DNA sequences that encode this CDR3 too. CDR3 sequence: CASSQVLGRNTGELFF. As DNA, the CDR3 is TGCGCCAGCAGCCAAGTATTGGGACGAAACACCGGGGAGCTGTTTTTT. This chain connects TRBV4-1 to TRBJ2-2, with D perhaps being TRBD1 or TRBD2 (5 bases each). The germline CDR1 and CDR2 sequences are MGHRA and YSYEKL. The V end was cut by 1 base, the J end by 2 bases, with 11 bases between. The CDR3 has 16 amino acids.

This sequence joins TRBV7-9 and TRBJ1-5, with TRBD1 as a possible D gene (5 bases). Trimming removed 6 bases from V and 9 bases from J, with 21 bases in between. The V gene's germline CDR1 is SEHNR and CDR2 FQNEAQ (reference sequence). This CDR3 is built from 15 residues. In nucleotides, the CDR3 is TGTGCCAGCAGTCCGCCGGGTGGTGGGGGTGGGCCCCAGCATTTT. This gives the protein CASSPPGGGGGPQHF.

The chain recombines TRBV4-1 with TRBJ2-3; TRBD2 matches 7 bases. Unmatched junction bases numbered 13, after V lost 5 bases and J lost 5 bases. Germline V gene data show CDR1 as MGHRA and CDR2 as YSYEKL. This CDR3 has 16 amino acids. The CDR3 nucleotides read TGCGCCAGCAGCTCCCGGCTAGCGGCCCGCGGAGATACGCAGTATTTT. Translated, it gives CASSSRLAARGDTQYF.

Points on this clone: Within the sample, other DNA sequences also encode this same CDR3. This sequence joins TRBV4-3 and TRBJ2-7; 8 bases align to TRBD2. Trimming removed 0 bases from V and 2 bases from J; junction bases left unmatched: 3. The CDR3 runs to 15 residues. From germline, CDR1 is LGHNA and CDR2 YSLEER. CDR3 loop: CASSQDSAGAYEQYF. The CDR3 nucleotides read TGCGCCAGCAGCCAAGATTCAGCGGGGGCCTACGAGCAGTACTTC.

The CDR3 DNA reads as TGTGCCAGCAGCCAAGATCTCCTAGCGCTCTCCTACAATGAGCAGTTCTTC. Translating gives CASSQDLLALSYNEQFF. The chain employs TRBV4-2 and TRBJ2-1, with a weak D call TRBD2 (6 bases). The V end lost 0 bases, the J end lost 0 bases, and 12 bases lay between the germline ends. Germline CDR1 LGHNA, CDR2 YNFKEQ. The CDR3 has 17 residues.

The J gene is TRBJ1-1, the V gene TRBV6-6; D is possibly TRBD1 (6 bases). The germline V and J ends were trimmed by 6 bases and 6 bases, with 17 bases remaining between them. CDR3 length: 14 amino acids. Per the germline V gene, CDR1 is MNHNY and CDR2 is SVGAGI (reference sequence). The CDR3 here is CASSPYRDGAEAFF. In DNA, the CDR3 is TGTGCCAGCAGCCCCTACAGGGATGGGGCTGAAGCTTTCTTT.

CDR3 loop: CASSLSPQGREKLFF. DNA of the CDR3: TGTGCCAGCAGCTTATCCCCCCAGGGTCGGGAAAAACTGTTTTTT. The J gene is TRBJ1-4, the V gene TRBV7-4, with D tentatively TRBD1 (5 bases). CDR3 length: 15 amino acids. Germline V CDR1 and CDR2: SGHVT, SQSDAQ. Deletions cut 2 bases from V and 8 bases from J, with 15 bases between.

The V call is TRBV4-1, the J call TRBJ1-2; maybe TRBD1 (5 bases). CDR1 MGHRA and CDR2 YSYEKL come from the germline V gene. V was pared by 6 bases and J by 6 bases, with 14 bases between. The length of the CDR3 is 13 residues. CDR3 DNA: TGCGCCAGCAGTCTCCGGGTGGGGGATGGCTACACCTTC. This codes for CASSLRVGDGYTF.